This T cell receptor beta chain was captured in a study of naive and memory T cell subsets. Regarding the study as a whole: Naive and memory repertoire findings lacked a ground truth for validation. In naive cells, over 90% of TCR sequences were seen only once. Naive and memory subsets had different power law exponents for TCR abundance. Expression changes during T cell differentiation may affect RNA-based TCR counts. Especially in CD8 cells, naive repertoires contained a few larger clonotypes, possibly CD45RA-re-expressing memory cells.

In its sample, this clonotype was seen a few times. Its antigen is undetermined. Trimming cost V 0 bases and J 6 bases, with 12 bases left between them. The CDR3 sequence is 14 residues long. The germline CDR1 and CDR2 sequences are LGHNA and YNFKEQ. Two oligonucleotides, mixed equimolar, formed the beta constant-region primer covering TRBC1 and TRBC2. Four rounds of PCR amplified the ligated cDNA using nested alpha and beta constant-region primers plus SP2. TCRdb re-analysed the UMI-ligation and nested PCR reads in MiXCR, keeping a single row per CDR3 protein. The sample records about 140,000 distinct CDR3 sequences, 15% to 25% being singletons.

Specimen: naive CD8+ T cells from blood. This chain joins TRBV4-2 and TRBJ2-7, with D perhaps matching TRBD1 or TRBD2 (6 bases each). The sequence was obtained from a human donor in good health. CDR3 sequence (DNA): TGTGCCAGCAGCCAAGACCCACAGGGAGGCGAGCAGTACTTC. Its translation is CASSQDPQGGEQYF.